A few counts support the clone carrying this T cell receptor (beta chain). Its matching antigen is unknown. Germline-derived CDR1 and CDR2 are LGHNA and YNFKEQ. V dropped 0 bases and J dropped 5 bases, with 16 bases sitting between them. CDR3 length equals 16 residues. These data originate in a study of T-cell memory formation after mild COVID-19. Study-level findings and limits: Clones that contracted clustered mainly in CM and EM if CD4+ and in EMRA if CD8+. CD4/CD8 balance held among clones contracting day 15 to 85, and later expanders leaned CD4+. Clones from the second wave (peaking day 37) had unconfirmed SARS-CoV-2 specificity.

The TCR alpha and TCR beta cDNA libraries, bearing sample barcodes and UMIs, were generated by 5'RACE using constant-segment primers. TCRdb re-derived calls from the 5' RACE reads in MiXCR, one entry per CDR3 protein. The repertoire includes roughly 510,000 distinct CDR3 sequences, approximately 15% of them detected once, and about 8.1% sits in the top ten. The clonotype comes from an adult woman who had mild COVID-19 (a few samples of this study predate the infection). Cell type and time point are not known. The genes are TRBV4-2 and TRBJ2-5; tentatively, D is TRBD2 (7 bases). Sequences were obtained from PBMCs or a T cell subset sorted from them (not recorded which). The CDR3: CASSQEFRGAGETQYF. CDR3 DNA sequence: TGTGCCAGCAGCCAAGAGTTCCGGGGGGCCGGGGAGACCCAGTACTTC.